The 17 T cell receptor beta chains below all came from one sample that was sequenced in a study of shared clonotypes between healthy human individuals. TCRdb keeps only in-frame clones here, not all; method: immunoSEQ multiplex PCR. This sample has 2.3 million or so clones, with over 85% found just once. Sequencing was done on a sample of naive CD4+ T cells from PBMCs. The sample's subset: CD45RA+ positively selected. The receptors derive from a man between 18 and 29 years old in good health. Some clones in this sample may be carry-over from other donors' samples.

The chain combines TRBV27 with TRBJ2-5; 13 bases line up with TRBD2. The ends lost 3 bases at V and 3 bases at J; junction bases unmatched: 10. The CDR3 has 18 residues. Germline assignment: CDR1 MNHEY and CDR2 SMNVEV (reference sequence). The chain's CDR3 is CASSFRLAGGINKETQYF. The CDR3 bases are TGTGCCAGCAGTTTTCGACTAGCGGGAGGTATTAATAAAGAGACCCAGTACTTC.

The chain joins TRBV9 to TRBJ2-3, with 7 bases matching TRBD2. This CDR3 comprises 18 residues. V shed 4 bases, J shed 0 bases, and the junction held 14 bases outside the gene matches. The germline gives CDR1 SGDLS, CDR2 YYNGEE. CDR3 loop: CASSPRPERGTSTDTQYF. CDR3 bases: TGTGCCAGCAGCCCCCGACCAGAGCGGGGCACTAGCACAGATACGCAGTATTTT.

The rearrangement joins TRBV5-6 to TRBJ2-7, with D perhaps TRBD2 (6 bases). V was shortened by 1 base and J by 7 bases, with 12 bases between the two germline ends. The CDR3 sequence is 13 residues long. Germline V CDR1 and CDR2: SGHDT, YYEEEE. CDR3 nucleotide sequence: TGTGCCAGCAGCTTGTCAGGAGGGGAGGAGCAGTACTTC. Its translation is CASSLSGGEEQYF. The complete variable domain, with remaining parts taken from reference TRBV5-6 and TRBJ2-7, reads DAGVTQSPTHLIKTRGQQVTLRCSPKSGHDTVSWYQQALGQGPQFIFQYYEEEERQRGNFPDRFSGHQFPNYSSELNVNALLLGDSALYLCASSLSGGEEQYFGPGTRLTVT.

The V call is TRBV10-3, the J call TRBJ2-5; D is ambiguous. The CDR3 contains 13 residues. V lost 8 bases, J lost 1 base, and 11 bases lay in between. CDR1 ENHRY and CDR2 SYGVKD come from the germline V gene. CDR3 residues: CAISPPAQETQYF. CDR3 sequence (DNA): TGTGCCATCTCCCCGCCGGCCCAAGAGACCCAGTACTTC.

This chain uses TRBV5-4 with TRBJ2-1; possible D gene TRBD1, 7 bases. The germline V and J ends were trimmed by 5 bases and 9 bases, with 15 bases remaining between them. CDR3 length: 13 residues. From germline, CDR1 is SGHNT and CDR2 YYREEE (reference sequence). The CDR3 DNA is TGTGCCAGCAGGGAGGGGACAGTTACTGAGCAGTTCTTC. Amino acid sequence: CASREGTVTEQFF. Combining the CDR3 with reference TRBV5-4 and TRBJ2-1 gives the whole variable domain ETGVTQSPTHLIKTRGQQVTLRCSSQSGHNTVSWYQQALGQGPQFIFQYYREEENGRGNFPPRFSGLQFPNYSSELNVNALELDDSALYLCASREGTVTEQFFGPGTRLTVL.

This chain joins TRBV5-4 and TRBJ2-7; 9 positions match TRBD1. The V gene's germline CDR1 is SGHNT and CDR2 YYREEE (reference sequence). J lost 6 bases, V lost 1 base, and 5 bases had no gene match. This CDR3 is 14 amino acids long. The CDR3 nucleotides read TGTGCCAGCAGCTTGAACAGGGGGCAACTCGAGCAGTACTTC. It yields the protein CASSLNRGQLEQYF.

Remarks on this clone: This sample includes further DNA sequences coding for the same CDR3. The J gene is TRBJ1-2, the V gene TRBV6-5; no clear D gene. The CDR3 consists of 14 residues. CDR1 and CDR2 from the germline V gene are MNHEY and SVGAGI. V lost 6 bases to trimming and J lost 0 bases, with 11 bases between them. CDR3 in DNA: TGTGCCAGCAGATACCGGGGTGCTAACTATGGCTACACCTTC. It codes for CASRYRGANYGYTF.

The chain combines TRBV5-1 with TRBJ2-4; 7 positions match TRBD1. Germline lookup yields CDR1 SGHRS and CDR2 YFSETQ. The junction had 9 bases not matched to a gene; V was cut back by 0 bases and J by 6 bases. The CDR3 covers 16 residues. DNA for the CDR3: TGCGCCAGCAGCTTGGTTCCGAGTGAGGGGGCAAACATTCAGTACTTC. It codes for CASSLVPSEGANIQYF.

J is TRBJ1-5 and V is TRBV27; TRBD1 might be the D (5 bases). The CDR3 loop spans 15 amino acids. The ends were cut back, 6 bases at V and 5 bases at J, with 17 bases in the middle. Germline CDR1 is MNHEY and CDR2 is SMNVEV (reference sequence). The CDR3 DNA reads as TGTGCCAGCAGCTACAGGCGCAGCGGGGATCAGCCCCAGCATTTT. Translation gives CASSYRRSGDQPQHF.

The CDR3 is CASLLGAPPYGYTF. The CDR3 DNA reads as TGTGCCAGCCTGTTAGGGGCGCCACCCTATGGCTACACCTTC. The chain carries TRBV28 and TRBJ1-2, with D possibly TRBD1 on 5 matching bases. The germline CDR1 and CDR2 sequences are MDHEN and SYDVKM. V gave up 8 bases and J gave up 4 bases, with 17 bases separating them. This CDR3 comprises 14 residues.

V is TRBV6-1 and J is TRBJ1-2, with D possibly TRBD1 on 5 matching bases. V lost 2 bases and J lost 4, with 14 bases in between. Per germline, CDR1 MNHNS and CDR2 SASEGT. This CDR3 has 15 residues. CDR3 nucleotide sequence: TGTGCCAGCAGTGAATATGGCAGGGCGACCTATGGCTACACCTTC. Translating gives CASSEYGRATYGYTF.

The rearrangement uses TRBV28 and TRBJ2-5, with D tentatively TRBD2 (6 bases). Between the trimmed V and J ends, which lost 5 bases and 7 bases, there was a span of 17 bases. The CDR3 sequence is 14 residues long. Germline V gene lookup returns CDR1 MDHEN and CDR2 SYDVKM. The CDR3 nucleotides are TGTGCCAGCAGTGCCCCGGGACTCCAGGGGACCCAGTACTTC. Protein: CASSAPGLQGTQYF.

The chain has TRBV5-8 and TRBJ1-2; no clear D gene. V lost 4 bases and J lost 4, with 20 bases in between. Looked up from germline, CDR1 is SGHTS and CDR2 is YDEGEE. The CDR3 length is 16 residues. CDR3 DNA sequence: TGTGCCAGCAGCCGAACCTCGGGATTGACCTTCTATGGCTACACCTTC. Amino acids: CASSRTSGLTFYGYTF.

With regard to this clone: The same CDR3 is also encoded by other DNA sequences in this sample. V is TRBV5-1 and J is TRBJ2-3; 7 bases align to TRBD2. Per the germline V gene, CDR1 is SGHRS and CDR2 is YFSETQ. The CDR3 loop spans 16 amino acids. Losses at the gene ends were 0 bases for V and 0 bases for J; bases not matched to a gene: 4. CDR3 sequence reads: CASSLVPAGSTDTQYF. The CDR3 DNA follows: TGCGCCAGCAGCTTGGTTCCAGCGGGGAGCACAGATACGCAGTATTTT.

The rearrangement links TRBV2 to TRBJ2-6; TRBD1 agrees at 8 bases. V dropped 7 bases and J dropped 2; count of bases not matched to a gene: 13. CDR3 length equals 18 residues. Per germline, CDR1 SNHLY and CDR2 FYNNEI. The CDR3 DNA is TGTGCCAGCAAAAGACAGGGGTCTTCCCGGACTGGGGCCAACGTCCTGACTTTC. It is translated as CASKRQGSSRTGANVLTF.

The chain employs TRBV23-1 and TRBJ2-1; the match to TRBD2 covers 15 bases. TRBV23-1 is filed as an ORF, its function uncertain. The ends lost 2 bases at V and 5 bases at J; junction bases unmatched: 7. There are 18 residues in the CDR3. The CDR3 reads CASSQKGGTSGRNNEQFF. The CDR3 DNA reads TGCGCCAGCAGTCAAAAGGGGGGGACTAGCGGGAGGAACAATGAGCAGTTCTTC.

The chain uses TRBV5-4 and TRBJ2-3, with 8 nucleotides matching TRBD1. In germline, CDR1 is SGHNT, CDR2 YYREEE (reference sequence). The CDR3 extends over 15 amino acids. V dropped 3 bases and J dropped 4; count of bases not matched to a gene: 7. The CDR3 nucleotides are TGTGCCAGCAGCTCCGGGACAGGAATATCAGATACGCAGTATTTT. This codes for CASSSGTGISDTQYF.